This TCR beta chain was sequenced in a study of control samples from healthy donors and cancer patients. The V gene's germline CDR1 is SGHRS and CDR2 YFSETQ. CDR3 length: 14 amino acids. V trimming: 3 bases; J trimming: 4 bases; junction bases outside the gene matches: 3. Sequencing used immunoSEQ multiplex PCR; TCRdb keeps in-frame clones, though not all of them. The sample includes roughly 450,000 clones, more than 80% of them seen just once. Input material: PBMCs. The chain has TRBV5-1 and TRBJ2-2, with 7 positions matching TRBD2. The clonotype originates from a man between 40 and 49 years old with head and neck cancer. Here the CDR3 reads CASSWSGGTGELFF. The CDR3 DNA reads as TGCGCCAGCAGCTGGTCGGGGGGCACCGGGGAGCTGTTTTTT.